This entry describes one T cell receptor beta chain. What it binds is unknown. These data come from a study of shared clonotypes between healthy human individuals. Study conclusions and caveats: The four-donor shared clonotypes exceeded non-shared clonotypes in generation probability, with non-shared ones scoring lower. The study generally estimated greater richness for naive than memory subsets. Sampling used blood alone; tissue repertoires probably differ.

Positively selected for CCR7, the CD45RO-negative cells used as naive CD8 cells excluded terminally differentiated effector memory CD45RA+ cells. The protocol was immunoSEQ multiplex PCR, while the TCRdb copy is restricted to in-frame clones and leaves out a portion. The table includes hundreds of thousands of clones, 95% to 96% detected once. The V end was cut by 4 bases, the J end by 7 bases, with 8 bases between. CDR3 size: 11 residues. Germline V CDR1 and CDR2: MDHEN, SYDVKM. The receptor was isolated from a woman in her 30s in good health. The V call is TRBV28, the J call TRBJ2-7; a possible D gene is TRBD2 (5 bases). The sequencing sample was made of naive CD8+ T cells sorted from blood. The CDR3 nucleotides are TGTGCCAGCAGTTCCCCGGGAGAGCAGTACTTC. This encodes CASSSPGEQYF.